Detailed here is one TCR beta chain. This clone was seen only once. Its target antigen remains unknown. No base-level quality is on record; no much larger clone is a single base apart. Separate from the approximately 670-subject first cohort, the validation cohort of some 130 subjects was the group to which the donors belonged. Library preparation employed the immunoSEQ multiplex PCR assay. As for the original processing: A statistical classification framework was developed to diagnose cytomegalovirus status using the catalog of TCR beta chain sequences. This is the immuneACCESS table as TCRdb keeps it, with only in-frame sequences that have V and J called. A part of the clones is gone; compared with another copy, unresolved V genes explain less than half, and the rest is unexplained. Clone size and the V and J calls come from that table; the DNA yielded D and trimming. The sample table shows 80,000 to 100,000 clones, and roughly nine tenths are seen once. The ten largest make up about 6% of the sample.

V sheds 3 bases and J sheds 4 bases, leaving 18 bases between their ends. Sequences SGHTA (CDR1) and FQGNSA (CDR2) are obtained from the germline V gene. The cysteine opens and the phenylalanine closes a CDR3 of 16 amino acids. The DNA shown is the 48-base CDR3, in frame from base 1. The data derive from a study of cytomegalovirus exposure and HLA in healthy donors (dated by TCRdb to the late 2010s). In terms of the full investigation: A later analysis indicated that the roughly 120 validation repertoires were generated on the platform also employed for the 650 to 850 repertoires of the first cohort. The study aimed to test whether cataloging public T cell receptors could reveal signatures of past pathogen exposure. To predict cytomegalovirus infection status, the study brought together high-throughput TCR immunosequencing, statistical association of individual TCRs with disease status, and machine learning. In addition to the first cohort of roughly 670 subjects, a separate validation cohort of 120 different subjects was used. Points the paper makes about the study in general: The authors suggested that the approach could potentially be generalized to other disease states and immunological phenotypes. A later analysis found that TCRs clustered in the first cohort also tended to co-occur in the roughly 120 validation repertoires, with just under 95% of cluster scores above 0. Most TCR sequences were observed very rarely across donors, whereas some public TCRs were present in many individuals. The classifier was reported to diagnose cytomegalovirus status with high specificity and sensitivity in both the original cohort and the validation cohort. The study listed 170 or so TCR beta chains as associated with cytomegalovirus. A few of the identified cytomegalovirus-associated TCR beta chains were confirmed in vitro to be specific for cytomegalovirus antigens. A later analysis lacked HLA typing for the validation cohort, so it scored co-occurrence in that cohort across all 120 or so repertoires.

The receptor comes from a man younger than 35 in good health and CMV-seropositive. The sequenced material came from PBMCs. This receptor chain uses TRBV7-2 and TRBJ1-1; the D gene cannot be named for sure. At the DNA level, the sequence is TGTGCCAGCAGCTTTTTTAAGAGGGTTGGGGTCACTGAAGCTTTCTTT. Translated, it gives CASSFFKRVGVTEAFF. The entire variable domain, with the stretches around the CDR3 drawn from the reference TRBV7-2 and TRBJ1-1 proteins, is GAGVSQSPSNKVTEKGKDVELRCDPISGHTALYWYRQSLGQGLEFLIYFQGNSAPDKSGLPSDRFSAERTGGSVSTLTIQRTQQEDSAVYLCASSFFKRVGVTEAFFGQGTRLTVV.